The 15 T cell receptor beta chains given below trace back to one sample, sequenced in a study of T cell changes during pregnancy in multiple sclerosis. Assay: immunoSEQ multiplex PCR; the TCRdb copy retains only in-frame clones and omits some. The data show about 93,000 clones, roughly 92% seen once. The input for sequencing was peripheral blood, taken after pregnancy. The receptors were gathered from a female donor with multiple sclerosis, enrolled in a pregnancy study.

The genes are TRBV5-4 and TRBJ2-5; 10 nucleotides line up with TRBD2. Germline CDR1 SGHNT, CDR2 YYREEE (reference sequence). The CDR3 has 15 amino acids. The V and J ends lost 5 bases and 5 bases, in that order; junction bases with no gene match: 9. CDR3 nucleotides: TGTGCCAGCAGTCGTAGCGGGGGGCAGCTGGAGACCCAGTACTTC. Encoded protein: CASSRSGGQLETQYF.

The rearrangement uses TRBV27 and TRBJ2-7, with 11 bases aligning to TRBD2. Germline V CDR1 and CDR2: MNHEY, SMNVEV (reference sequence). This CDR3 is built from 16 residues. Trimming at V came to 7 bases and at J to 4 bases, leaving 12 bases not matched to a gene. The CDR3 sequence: CASTSASGRILYEQYF. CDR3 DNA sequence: TGTGCCAGCACTTCCGCTAGCGGGAGGATATTATACGAGCAGTACTTC.

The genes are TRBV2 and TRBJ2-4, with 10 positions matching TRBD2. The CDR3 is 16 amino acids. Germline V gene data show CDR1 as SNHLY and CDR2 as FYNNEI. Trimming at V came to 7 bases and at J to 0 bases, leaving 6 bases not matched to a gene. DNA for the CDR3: TGTGCCAGCACCACCGGACTAGCGGTAGCCAAAAACATTCAGTACTTC. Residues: CASTTGLAVAKNIQYF.

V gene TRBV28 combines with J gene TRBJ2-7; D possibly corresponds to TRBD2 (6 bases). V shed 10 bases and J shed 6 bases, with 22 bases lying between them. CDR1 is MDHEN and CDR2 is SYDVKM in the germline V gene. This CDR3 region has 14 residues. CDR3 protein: CATSPAGGTFEQYF. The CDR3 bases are TGTGCCACTTCACCTGCAGGCGGGACCTTCGAGCAGTACTTC.

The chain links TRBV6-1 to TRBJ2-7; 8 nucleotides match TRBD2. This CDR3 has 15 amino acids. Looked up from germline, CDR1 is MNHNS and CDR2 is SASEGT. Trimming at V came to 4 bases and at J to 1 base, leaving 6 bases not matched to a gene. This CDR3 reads CASSGGTSGSYEQYF. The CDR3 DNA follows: TGTGCCAGCAGTGGGGGGACTAGTGGTTCCTACGAGCAGTACTTC.

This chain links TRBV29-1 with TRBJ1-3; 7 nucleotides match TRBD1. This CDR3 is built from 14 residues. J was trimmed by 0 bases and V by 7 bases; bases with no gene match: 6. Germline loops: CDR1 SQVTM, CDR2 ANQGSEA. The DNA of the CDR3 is TGCAGCGCGGAAGGGACAGCCTCTGGAAACACCATATATTTT. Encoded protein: CSAEGTASGNTIYF.

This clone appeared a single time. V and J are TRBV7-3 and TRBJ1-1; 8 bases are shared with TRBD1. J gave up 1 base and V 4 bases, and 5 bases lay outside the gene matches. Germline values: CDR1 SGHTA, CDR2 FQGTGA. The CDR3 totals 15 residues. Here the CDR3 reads CASSWTGNTNTEAFF. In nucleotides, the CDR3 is TGTGCCAGCAGCTGGACAGGGAATACGAACACTGAAGCTTTCTTT.

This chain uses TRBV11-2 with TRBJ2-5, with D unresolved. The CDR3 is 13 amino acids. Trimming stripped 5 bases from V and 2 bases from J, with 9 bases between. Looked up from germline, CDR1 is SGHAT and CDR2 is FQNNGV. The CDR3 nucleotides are TGTGCCAGCAGCCCCACCGGGCAAGAGACCCAGTACTTC. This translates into CASSPTGQETQYF.

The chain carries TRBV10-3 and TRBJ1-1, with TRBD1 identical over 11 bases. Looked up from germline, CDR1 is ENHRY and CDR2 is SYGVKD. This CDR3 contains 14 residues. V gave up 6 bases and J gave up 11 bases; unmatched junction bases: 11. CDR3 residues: CAISEGQGVPGAFF. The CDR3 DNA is TGTGCCATCAGCGAGGGACAGGGGGTGCCTGGCGCTTTCTTT.

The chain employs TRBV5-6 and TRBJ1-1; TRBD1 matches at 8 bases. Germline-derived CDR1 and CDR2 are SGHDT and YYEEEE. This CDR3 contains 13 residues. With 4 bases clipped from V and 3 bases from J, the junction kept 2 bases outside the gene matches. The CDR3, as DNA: TGTGCCAGCAGCCCGACAGGGGACACTGAAGCTTTCTTT. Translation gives CASSPTGDTEAFF.

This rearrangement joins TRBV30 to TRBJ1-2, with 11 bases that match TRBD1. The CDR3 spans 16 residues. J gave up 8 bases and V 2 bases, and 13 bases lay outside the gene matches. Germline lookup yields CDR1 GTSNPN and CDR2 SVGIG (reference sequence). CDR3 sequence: CAWSPPGQGASGGYTF. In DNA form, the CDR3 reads TGTGCCTGGAGTCCCCCCGGACAGGGGGCGTCGGGAGGCTACACCTTC.

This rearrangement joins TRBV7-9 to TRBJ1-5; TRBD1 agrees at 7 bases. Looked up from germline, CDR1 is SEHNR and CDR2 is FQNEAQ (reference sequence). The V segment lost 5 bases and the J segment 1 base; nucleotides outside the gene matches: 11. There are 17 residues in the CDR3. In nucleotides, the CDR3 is TGTGCCAGCAGCGGGACAGTTAAACACGGGAGCAATCAGCCCCAGCATTTT. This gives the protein CASSGTVKHGSNQPQHF.

The CDR3 DNA follows: TGCGCCAGCAGCCCGAATCCGGGACTAGTTATCCATGAGCAGTTCTTC. This encodes CASSPNPGLVIHEQFF. This chain links TRBV4-3 with TRBJ2-1, with TRBD2 matching over 8 bases. This CDR3 spans 16 amino acids. CDR1 is LGHNA and CDR2 is YSLEER in the germline V gene. V was pared by 4 bases and J by 8 bases, with 13 bases of the junction left unmatched.

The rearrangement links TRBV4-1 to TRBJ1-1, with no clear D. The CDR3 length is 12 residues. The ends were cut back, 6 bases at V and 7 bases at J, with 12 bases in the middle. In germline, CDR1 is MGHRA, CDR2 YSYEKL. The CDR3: CASSPTEREAFF. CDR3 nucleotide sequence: TGCGCCAGCAGTCCGACTGAGCGTGAAGCTTTCTTT.

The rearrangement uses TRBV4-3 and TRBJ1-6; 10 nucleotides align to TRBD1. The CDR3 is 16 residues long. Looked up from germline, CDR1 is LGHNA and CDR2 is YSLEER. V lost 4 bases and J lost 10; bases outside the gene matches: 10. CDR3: CASSRFPGQGTSPLHF. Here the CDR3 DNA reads TGCGCCAGCAGCCGTTTTCCGGGACAGGGGACATCACCCCTCCACTTT.